The entry below gives a single T cell receptor (beta chain) sequence along with its context. Authors' data handling: Reference gene primer amplification gave nucleated cell count estimates. Only in-frame clones appear in the TCRdb table, and some are missing; sequencing was by immunoSEQ multiplex PCR. V and J calls and clone size are as listed in that table; D and trimming were resolved from the DNA. The sample has about 69,000 clones, 85% to 95% seen once. This CDR3 is 15 amino acids long. In germline, CDR1 is SGHRS, CDR2 YFSETQ. V lost 0 bases to trimming and J lost 1 base, with 8 bases between them. This specimen comes from a study of blood T cell repertoires in COVID-19. Study details: Italy, Spain and the United States were the sources of the convalescent and acute COVID-19 samples. In each case, the material was cDNA or gDNA derived from T cells, B-cell-depleted T cells, or PBMCs.

The sample was peripheral blood. The sequence was collected from a woman in her fifties or sixties with active COVID-19. The V call is TRBV5-1, the J call TRBJ1-5; no clear D gene. The CDR3, as DNA: TGCGCCAGCAGCTTGGCACCGGAGAGCAATCAGCCCCAGCATTTT. Residues: CASSLAPESNQPQHF.